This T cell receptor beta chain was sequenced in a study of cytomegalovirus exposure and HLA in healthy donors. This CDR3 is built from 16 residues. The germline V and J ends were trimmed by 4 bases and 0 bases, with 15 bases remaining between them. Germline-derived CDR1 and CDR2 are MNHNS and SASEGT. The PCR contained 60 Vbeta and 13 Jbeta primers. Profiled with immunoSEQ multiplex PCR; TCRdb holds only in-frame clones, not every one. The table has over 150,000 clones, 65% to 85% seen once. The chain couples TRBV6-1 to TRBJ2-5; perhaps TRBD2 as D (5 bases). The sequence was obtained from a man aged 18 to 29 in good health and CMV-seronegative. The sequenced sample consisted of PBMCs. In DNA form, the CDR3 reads TGTGCCAGCAGTGGGGAGAAAGGCGCCTACCAAGAGACCCAGTACTTC. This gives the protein CASSGEKGAYQETQYF.